This TCR beta chain comes out of a study of cytomegalovirus exposure and HLA in healthy donors. PCR involved 60 Vbeta and 13 Jbeta primers. Assay used: immunoSEQ multiplex PCR; TCRdb lists only in-frame clones, some missing. Seen here are around 210,000 clones, roughly 83% observed once, and the top ten hold around 0.38%. V lost 0 bases to trimming and J lost 5 bases, with 14 bases between them. The CDR3 is 16 amino acids. CDR1 MNHNS and CDR2 SASEGT come from the germline V gene. The source material was PBMCs. The chain joins TRBV6-1 to TRBJ2-1, with D possibly matching TRBD2 (6 bases). The sequence came from a male donor in good health and CMV-seropositive. The DNA of the CDR3 is TGTGCCAGCAGTGAAGCTGGCGGGGCCGGAAACAATGAGCAGTTCTTC. Its translation is CASSEAGGAGNNEQFF.